Presented here are 21 T cell receptor beta chains from one specimen sequenced in a study of T cell repertoires in cytomegalovirus infection. TCRdb processed the reads anew with MiXCR; each CDR3 protein has one entry. The table includes fewer than 550,000 distinct CDR3 sequences, about 11% detected once. What was sequenced was PBMCs. The receptors shown here come from a human donor in good health (CMV status not recorded). Some clones in this sample may be carry-over from other donors' samples.

This clonotype was found many times. V and J are TRBV7-8 and TRBJ2-7, with D tentatively TRBD2 (5 bases). V lost 1 base to trimming and J lost 3 bases, with 10 bases between them. Germline-derived CDR1 and CDR2 are SGHVS and FQNEAQ. This CDR3 is 14 amino acids long. CDR3 sequence (DNA): TGTGCCAGCAGCTTAGAGGCGGGTGGCTACGAGCAGTACTTC. Its translation: CASSLEAGGYEQYF.

In this sample, this clonotype turned up many times. This sequence joins TRBV12-3 or TRBV12-4 and TRBJ2-5; D remains unclear. Between the trimmed V and J ends, which lost 5 bases and 3 bases, there was a span of 16 bases. This CDR3 is built from 15 residues. CDR3: CASSQRRQAEETQYF. The DNA for the CDR3 is TGTGCCAGCAGTCAAAGGCGGCAGGCCGAAGAGACCCAGTACTTC.

This clonotype was found many times. The chain links TRBV9 to TRBJ1-1, with D unclear. The CDR3 is 13 amino acids. The germline V and J ends were trimmed by 4 bases and 4 bases, with 11 bases remaining between them. Germline CDR1 SGDLS, CDR2 YYNGEE. The CDR3 nucleotides are TGTGCCAGCAGCTTCCGGGTTGGCACTGAAGCTTTCTTT. This sequence encodes CASSFRVGTEAFF.

Of note for this clonotype: This may be a read error, as it is one base from a much larger clone. The chain uses TRBV7-6 and TRBJ2-1; D remains unclear. Germline V gives CDR1 SGHVS, CDR2 FNYEAQ. This CDR3 is 12 amino acids long. The CDR3 spells CANSFLLGEQFF. CDR3 DNA: TGTGCCAACAGCTTTCTGTTGGGTGAGCAGTTCTTC.

In the case of this clonotype: This may be a read error, as it is one base from a much larger clone. The gene calls are TRBV28 and TRBJ2-1; D is unresolved. CDR3 size: 9 residues. V lost 6 bases, J lost 12 bases, and 6 bases lay in between. CDR1 MDHEN and CDR2 SYDVKM come from the germline V gene. The CDR3 protein is CASRYGQFF. CDR3 bases: TGTGCCAGCAGATATGGGCAGTTCTTC.

This clonotype was seen ten or more times. The CDR3 loop is CASSGQSSYNEQFF. In DNA form, the CDR3 reads TGTGCCAGCAGTGGACAGAGCTCCTACAATGAGCAGTTCTTC. The genes are TRBV7-2 and TRBJ2-1; weak D call: TRBD1 (6 bases). This CDR3 comprises 14 residues. V lost 6 bases and J 0 bases, leaving 9 bases between the germline ends. Germline values: CDR1 SGHTA, CDR2 FQGNSA.

This clonotype was counted many times. This rearrangement joins TRBV12-3 or TRBV12-4 to TRBJ2-7, with a possible D match to TRBD2 (5 bases). This CDR3 contains 14 residues. V was clipped by 4 bases and J by 0 bases, with 10 bases between them. The DNA for the CDR3 is TGTGCCAGCAGTTCGACTACCCGCTCCTACGAGCAGTACTTC. Protein product: CASSSTTRSYEQYF.

This clonotype was detected ten times or more. This chain joins TRBV6-2 or TRBV6-3 and TRBJ2-5; 9 bases fit TRBD2. CDR1 MNHEY and CDR2 SVGEGT come from the germline V gene. The CDR3 is 14 amino acids. V lost 5 bases to trimming and J lost 3 bases; unmatched junction nucleotides: 4. The CDR3 sequence: CASSPPSGKETQYF. Here the CDR3 DNA reads TGTGCCAGCAGTCCTCCTAGCGGGAAAGAGACCCAGTACTTC.

The chain is built from TRBV28 and TRBJ2-1; D gene ambiguous. CDR3 length equals 12 residues. Germline assignment: CDR1 MDHEN and CDR2 SYDVKM. The germline V and J ends were trimmed by 6 bases and 5 bases, with 8 bases remaining between them. CDR3 coding DNA: TGTGCCAGCAGCTGGGCAGACAATGAGCAGTTCTTC. Amino acids: CASSWADNEQFF. Together with reference TRBV28 and TRBJ2-1, the CDR3 gives the full variable domain: DVKVTQSSRYLVKRTGEKVFLECVQDMDHENMFWYRQDPGLGLRLIYFSYDVKMKEKGDIPEGYSVSREKKERFSLILESASTNQTSMYLCASSWADNEQFFGPGTRLTVL.

This sequence joins TRBV5-1 and TRBJ1-3, with a possible D match to TRBD1 (6 bases). The germline V gene has CDR1 SGHRS and CDR2 YFSETQ. The germline V and J ends were trimmed by 4 bases and 0 bases, with 14 bases remaining between them. The CDR3 runs 16 residues. The CDR3 DNA follows: TGCGCCAGCAGCGCCTCAGAGGGGGGCTCTGGAAACACCATATATTTT. It translates to CASSASEGGSGNTIYF. Together with reference TRBV5-1 and TRBJ1-3, the CDR3 gives the full variable domain: KAGVTQTPRYLIKTRGQQVTLSCSPISGHRSVSWYQQTPGQGLQFLFEYFSETQRNKGNFPGRFSGRQFSNSRSEMNVSTLELGDSALYLCASSASEGGSGNTIYFGEGSWLTVV.

V is TRBV12-3 or TRBV12-4 and J is TRBJ1-2; D is perhaps TRBD1 (6 bases). There are 16 residues in the CDR3. Trimming left V 6 bases short and J 3 bases short, with 20 bases between. The CDR3 DNA is TGTGCCAGCAGCTTCAGTCGGGAGGGGGATGACTATGGCTACACCTTC. It codes for CASSFSREGDDYGYTF.

This clonotype was detected many times. CDR3 residues: CASSSGQGAYNEQFF. In nucleotides, the CDR3 is TGTGCCAGCAGCTCCGGACAGGGGGCCTACAATGAGCAGTTCTTC. The chain uses TRBV7-3 and TRBJ2-1, with 10 bases aligning to TRBD1. The germline gives CDR1 SGHTA, CDR2 FQGTGA. This CDR3 contains 15 residues. The V segment lost 4 bases and the J segment 2 bases; nucleotides outside the gene matches: 2. Complete variable domain (other parts from reference TRBV7-3 and TRBJ2-1): GAGVSQTPSNKVTEKGKYVELRCDPISGHTALYWYRQSLGQGPEFLIYFQGTGAADDSGLPNDRFFAVRPEGSVSTLKIQRTERGDSAVYLCASSSGQGAYNEQFFGPGTRLTVL.

V is TRBV20-1 and J is TRBJ2-7, with D perhaps matching TRBD2 (5 bases). In germline, CDR1 is DFQATT, CDR2 SNEGSKA (reference sequence). The CDR3 runs 15 residues. V was pared by 6 bases and J by 1 base, with 19 bases between. CDR3 region: CSAETNLANSYEQYF. CDR3 sequence (DNA): TGCAGTGCGGAAACAAACCTAGCAAATTCCTACGAGCAGTACTTC.

This clonotype was recorded at least ten times. The J gene is TRBJ1-1, the V gene TRBV6-5; D is ambiguous. V lost 8 bases and J 3 bases, leaving 13 bases between the germline ends. There are 13 residues in the CDR3. The V gene's germline CDR1 is MNHEY and CDR2 SVGAGI. The CDR3: CASRGVGDTEAFF. The DNA for the CDR3 is TGTGCCAGCCGGGGAGTCGGGGACACTGAAGCTTTCTTT.

This clonotype has a count of ten or more. This sequence joins TRBV7-9 and TRBJ1-1; D gene unclear. With 2 bases removed from V and 4 bases from J, the gap between germline ends came to 8 bases. The germline V gene encodes CDR1 SEHNR and CDR2 FQNEAQ (reference sequence). The CDR3 sequence is 13 residues long. The CDR3 DNA is TGTGCCAGCAGCTTAAGGGAATTCACTGAAGCTTTCTTT. Its translation is CASSLREFTEAFF.

This clonotype has at least ten counts. The chain couples TRBV10-3 to TRBJ2-2; no reliable D call. The V and J ends lost 3 bases and 1 base respectively, with 9 bases between them. CDR1 ENHRY and CDR2 SYGVKD come from the germline V gene. The CDR3 has 15 residues. The CDR3 sequence: CAISDVALNTGELFF. In nucleotides, the CDR3 is TGTGCCATCAGTGATGTGGCATTGAACACCGGGGAGCTGTTTTTT.

There are many counts of this clonotype. The V gene is TRBV12-3 or TRBV12-4, the J gene TRBJ2-5; 7 bases are a match to TRBD2. The length of the CDR3 is 15 residues. The J segment lost 2 bases and the V segment lost 6 bases, leaving 9 bases of the junction unmatched. The CDR3 sequence: CASSLLPGLQETQYF. The CDR3 region has the DNA TGTGCCAGCAGCCTCCTGCCGGGACTACAAGAGACCCAGTACTTC.

This clonotype was observed a few times. The chain couples TRBV12-3 or TRBV12-4 to TRBJ2-3; D remains unclear. V gave up 6 bases and J gave up 2 bases, with 15 bases separating them. The CDR3 sequence is 15 residues long. CDR3: CASRIGYRPTDTQYF. As DNA, the CDR3 is TGTGCCAGCAGGATAGGATACAGACCCACAGATACGCAGTATTTT.

There are many counts of this clonotype. The rearrangement uses TRBV6-5 and TRBJ1-3, with a weak D call TRBD1 (5 bases). This CDR3 is built from 16 residues. Per the germline V gene, CDR1 is MNHEY and CDR2 is SVGAGI. Trimming stripped 0 bases from V and 0 bases from J, with 9 bases between. The CDR3 reads CASSYSGEASGNTIYF. The CDR3 bases are TGTGCCAGCAGTTACTCAGGGGAGGCCTCTGGAAACACCATATATTTT.

This clonotype showed up many times. The chain joins TRBV11-2 to TRBJ2-7; 10 positions agree with TRBD1. V was pared by 1 base and J by 4 bases, with 4 bases of the junction left unmatched. This CDR3 has 15 residues. CDR1 is SGHAT and CDR2 is FQNNGV in the germline V gene. The CDR3 DNA is TGTGCCAGCAGCTTAGGGACAGGGGGGGATTACGAGCAGTACTTC. Residues: CASSLGTGGDYEQYF.

In its sample, this clonotype was seen many times. The chain uses TRBV7-2 and TRBJ2-3; no reliable D call. The CDR3 spans 15 residues. V dropped 2 bases and J dropped 6 bases, with 15 bases sitting between them. CDR1 is SGHTA, CDR2 FQGNSA, per germline. Here the CDR3 reads CASSLIGPPRDTQYF. Written as DNA, the CDR3 is TGTGCCAGCAGCTTAATAGGCCCCCCGCGGGATACGCAGTATTTT.